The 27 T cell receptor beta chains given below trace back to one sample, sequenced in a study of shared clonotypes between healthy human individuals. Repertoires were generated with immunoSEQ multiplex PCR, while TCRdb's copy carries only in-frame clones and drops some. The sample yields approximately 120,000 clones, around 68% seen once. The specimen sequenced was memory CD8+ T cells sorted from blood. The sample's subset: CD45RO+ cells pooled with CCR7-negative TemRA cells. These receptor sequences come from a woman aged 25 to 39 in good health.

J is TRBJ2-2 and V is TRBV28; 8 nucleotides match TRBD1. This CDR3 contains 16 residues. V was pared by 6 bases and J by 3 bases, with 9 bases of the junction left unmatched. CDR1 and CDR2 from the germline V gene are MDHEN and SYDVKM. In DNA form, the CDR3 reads TGTGCCAGCAGCCCGCGGGGACAGGCCCACACCGGGGAGCTGTTTTTT. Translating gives CASSPRGQAHTGELFF.

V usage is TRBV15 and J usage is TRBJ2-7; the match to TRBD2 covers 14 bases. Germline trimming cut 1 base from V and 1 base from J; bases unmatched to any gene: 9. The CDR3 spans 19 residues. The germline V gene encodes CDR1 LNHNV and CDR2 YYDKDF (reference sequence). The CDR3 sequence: CATSRARPGLAGASYEQYF. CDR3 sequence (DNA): TGTGCCACCAGCAGAGCGCGACCGGGACTAGCGGGAGCATCCTACGAGCAGTACTTC.

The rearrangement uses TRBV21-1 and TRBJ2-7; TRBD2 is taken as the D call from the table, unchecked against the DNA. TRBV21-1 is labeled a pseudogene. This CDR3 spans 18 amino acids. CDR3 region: CASSNKGREPRWEDEQYF. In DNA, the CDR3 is TGTGCCAGCAGCAATAAGGGGCGGGAGCCCCGTTGGGAGGACGAGCAGTACTTC.

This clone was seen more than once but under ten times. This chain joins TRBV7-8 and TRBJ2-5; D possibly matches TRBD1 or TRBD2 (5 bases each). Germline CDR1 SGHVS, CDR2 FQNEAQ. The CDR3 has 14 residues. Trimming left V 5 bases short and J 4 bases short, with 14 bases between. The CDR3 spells CASSPTDGGETQYF. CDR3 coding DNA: TGTGCCAGCAGCCCGACCGATGGGGGAGAGACCCAGTACTTC.

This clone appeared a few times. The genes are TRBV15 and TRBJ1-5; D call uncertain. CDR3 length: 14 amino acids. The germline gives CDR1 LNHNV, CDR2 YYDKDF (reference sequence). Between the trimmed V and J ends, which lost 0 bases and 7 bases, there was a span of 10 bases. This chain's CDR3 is CATSRDLGEQPQHF. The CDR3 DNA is TGTGCCACCAGCAGAGATCTGGGAGAGCAGCCCCAGCATTTT.

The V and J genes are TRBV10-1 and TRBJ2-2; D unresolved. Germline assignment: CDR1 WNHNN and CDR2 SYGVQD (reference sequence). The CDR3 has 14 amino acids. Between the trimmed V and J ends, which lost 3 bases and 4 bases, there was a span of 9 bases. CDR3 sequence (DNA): TGCGCCAGCAGTGAAGTGGCGGTCACCGGGGAGCTGTTTTTT. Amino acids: CASSEVAVTGELFF.

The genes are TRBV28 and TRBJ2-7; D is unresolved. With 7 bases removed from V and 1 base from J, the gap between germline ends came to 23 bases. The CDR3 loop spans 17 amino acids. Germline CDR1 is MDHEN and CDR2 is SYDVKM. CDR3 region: CASIPRIRHSLSYEQYF. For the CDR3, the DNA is TGTGCCAGCATTCCTCGGATCCGACACTCACTTTCCTACGAGCAGTACTTC.

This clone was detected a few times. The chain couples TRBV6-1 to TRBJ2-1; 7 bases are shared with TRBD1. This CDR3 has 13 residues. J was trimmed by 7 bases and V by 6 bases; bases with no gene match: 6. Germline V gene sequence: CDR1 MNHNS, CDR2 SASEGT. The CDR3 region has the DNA TGTGCCAGCAGGCCGGGACAGAGTAATGAGCAGTTCTTC. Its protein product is CASRPGQSNEQFF.

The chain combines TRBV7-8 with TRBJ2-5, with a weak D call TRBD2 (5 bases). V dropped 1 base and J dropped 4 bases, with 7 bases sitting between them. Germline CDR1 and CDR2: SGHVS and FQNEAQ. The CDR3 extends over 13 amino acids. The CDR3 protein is CASSLGGGETQYF. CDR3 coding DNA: TGTGCCAGCAGCTTAGGTGGAGGAGAGACCCAGTACTTC. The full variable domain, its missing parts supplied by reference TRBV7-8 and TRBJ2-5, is GAGVSQSPRYKVAKRGQDVALRCDPISGHVSLFWYQQALGQGPEFLTYFQNEAQLDKSGLPSDRFFAERPEGSVSTLKIQRTQQEDSAVYLCASSLGGGETQYFGPGTRLLVL.

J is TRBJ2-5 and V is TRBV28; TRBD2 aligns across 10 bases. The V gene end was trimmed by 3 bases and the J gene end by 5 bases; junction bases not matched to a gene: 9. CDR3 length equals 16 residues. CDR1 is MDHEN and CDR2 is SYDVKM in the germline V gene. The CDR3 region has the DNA TGTGCCAGCAGTTTTTTAGCTAGCGGGAGTCGGGAGACCCAGTACTTC. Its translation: CASSFLASGSRETQYF.

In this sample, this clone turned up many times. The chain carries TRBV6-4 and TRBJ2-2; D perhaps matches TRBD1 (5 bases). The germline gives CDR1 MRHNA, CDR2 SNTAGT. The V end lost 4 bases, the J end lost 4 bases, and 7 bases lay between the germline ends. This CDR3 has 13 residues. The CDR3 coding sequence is TGTGCCAGCAGTGCAGGGTCCACCGGGGAGCTGTTTTTT. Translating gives CASSAGSTGELFF.

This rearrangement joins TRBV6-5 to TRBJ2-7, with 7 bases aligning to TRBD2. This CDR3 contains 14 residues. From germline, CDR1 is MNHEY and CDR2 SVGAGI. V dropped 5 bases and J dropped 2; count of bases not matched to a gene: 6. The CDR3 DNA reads TGTGCCAGCAGTCTCACGCTAGCGGCCTACGAGCAGTACTTC. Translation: CASSLTLAAYEQYF.

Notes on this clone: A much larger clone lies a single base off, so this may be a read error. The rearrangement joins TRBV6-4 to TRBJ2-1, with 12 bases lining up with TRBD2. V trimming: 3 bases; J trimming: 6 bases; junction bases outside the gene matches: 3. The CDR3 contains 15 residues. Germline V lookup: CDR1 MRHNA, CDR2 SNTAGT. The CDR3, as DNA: TGTGCCAGCAGTGAAGAGACTAGCGGGAGCAATGAGCAGTTCTTC. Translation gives CASSEETSGSNEQFF.

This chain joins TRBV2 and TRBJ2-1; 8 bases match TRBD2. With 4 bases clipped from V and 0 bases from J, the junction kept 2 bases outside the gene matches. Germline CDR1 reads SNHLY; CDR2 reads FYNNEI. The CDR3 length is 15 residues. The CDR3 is CASSVAGTSYNEQFF. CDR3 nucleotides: TGTGCCAGCAGTGTAGCGGGGACCTCCTACAATGAGCAGTTCTTC.

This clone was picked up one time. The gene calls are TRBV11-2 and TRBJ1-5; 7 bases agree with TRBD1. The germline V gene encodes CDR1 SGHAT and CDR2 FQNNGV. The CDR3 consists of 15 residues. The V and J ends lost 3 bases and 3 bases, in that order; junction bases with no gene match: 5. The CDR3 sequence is CASSLTTGINQPQHF. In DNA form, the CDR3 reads TGTGCCAGCAGCTTGACGACAGGGATCAATCAGCCCCAGCATTTT.

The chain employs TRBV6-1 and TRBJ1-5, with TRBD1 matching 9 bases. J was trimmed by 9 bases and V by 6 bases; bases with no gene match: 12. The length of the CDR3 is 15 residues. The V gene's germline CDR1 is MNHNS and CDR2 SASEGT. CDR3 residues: CASRRTGGRPGPQHF. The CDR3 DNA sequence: TGTGCCAGCAGGAGAACAGGGGGCCGACCGGGGCCCCAGCATTTT.

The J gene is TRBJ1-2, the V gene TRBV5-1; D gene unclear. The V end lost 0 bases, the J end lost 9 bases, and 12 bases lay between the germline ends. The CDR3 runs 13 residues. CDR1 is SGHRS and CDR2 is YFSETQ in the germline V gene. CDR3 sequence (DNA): TGCGCCAGCAGCTTGGAAATGGGAGACCGCTACACCTTC. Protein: CASSLEMGDRYTF.

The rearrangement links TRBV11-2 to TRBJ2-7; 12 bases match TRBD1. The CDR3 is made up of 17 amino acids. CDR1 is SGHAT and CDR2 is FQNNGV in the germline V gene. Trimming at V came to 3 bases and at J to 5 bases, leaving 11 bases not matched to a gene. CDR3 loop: CASSFTGTGGMRDEQYF. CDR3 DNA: TGTGCCAGCAGCTTCACCGGGACAGGGGGCATGAGGGACGAGCAGTACTTC.

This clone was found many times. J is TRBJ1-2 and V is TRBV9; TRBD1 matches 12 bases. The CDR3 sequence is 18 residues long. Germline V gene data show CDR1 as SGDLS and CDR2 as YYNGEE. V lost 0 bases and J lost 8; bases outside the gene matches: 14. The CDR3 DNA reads TGTGCCAGCAGCGTAGGACCGCAGCCGGGACAGGGGGCTCGGGGCTACACCTTC. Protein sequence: CASSVGPQPGQGARGYTF. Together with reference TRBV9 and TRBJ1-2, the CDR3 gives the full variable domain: DSGVTQTPKHLITATGQRVTLRCSPRSGDLSVYWYQQSLDQGLQFLIQYYNGEERAKGNILERFSAQQFPDLHSELNLSSLELGDSALYFCASSVGPQPGQGARGYTFGSGTRLTVV.

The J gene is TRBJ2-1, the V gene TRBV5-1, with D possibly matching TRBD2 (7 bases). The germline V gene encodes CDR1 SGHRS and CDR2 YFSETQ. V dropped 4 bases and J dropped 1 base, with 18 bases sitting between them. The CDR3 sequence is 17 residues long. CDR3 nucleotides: TGCGCCAGCAGCCCTTGGGGGGGCACCCAATCCTACAATGAGCAGTTCTTC. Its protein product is CASSPWGGTQSYNEQFF.

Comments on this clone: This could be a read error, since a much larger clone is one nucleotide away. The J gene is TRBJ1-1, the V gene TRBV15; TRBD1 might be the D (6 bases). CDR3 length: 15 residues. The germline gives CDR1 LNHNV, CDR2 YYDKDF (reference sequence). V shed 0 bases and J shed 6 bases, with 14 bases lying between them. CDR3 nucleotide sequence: TGTGCCACCAGCAGAGATAGGGCAGGGGACGCTGAAGCTTTCTTT. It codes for CATSRDRAGDAEAFF.

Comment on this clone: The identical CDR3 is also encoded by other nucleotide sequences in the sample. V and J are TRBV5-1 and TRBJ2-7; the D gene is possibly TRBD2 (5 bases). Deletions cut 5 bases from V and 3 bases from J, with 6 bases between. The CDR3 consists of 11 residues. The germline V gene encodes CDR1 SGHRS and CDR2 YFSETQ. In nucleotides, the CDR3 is TGCGCCAGCAGTACTAGCTACGAGCAGTACTTC. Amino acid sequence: CASSTSYEQYF.

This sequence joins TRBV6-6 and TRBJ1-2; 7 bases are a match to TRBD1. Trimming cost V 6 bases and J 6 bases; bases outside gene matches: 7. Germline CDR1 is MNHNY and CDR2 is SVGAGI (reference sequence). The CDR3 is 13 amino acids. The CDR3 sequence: CASRMRGRNGYTF. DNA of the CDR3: TGTGCCAGCAGAATGAGGGGGCGCAATGGCTACACCTTC.

CDR3 sequence: CASSMTGRGEQYF. CDR3 nucleotides: TGTGCCAGCAGCATGACAGGGCGTGGGGAGCAGTACTTC. The J gene is TRBJ2-7, the V gene TRBV5-4; 7 bases fit TRBD1. The germline V gene encodes CDR1 SGHNT and CDR2 YYREEE (reference sequence). V gave up 4 bases and J gave up 7 bases; unmatched junction bases: 8. The CDR3 length is 13 residues. Combining the CDR3 with reference TRBV5-4 and TRBJ2-7 gives the whole variable domain ETGVTQSPTHLIKTRGQQVTLRCSSQSGHNTVSWYQQALGQGPQFIFQYYREEENGRGNFPPRFSGLQFPNYSSELNVNALELDDSALYLCASSMTGRGEQYFGPGTRLTVT.

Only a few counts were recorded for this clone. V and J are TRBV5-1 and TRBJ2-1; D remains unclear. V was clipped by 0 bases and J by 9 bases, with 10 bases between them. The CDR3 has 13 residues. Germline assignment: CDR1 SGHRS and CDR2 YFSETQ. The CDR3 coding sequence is TGCGCCAGCAGCTTGGAGCTGCAAGCTGAGCAGTTCTTC. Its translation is CASSLELQAEQFF.

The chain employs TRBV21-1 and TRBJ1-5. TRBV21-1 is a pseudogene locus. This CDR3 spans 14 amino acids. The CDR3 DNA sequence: TGTGCCAGCAGCTCCGGGACGGAGAATCAGCCCCAGCATTTT. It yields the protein CASSSGTENQPQHF.

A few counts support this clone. As DNA, the CDR3 is TGTGCCAGCAGCTTCGACAGGGGTGGCTACGAGCAGTACTTC. Translated, it gives CASSFDRGGYEQYF. This chain joins TRBV7-9 and TRBJ2-7; 8 positions match TRBD1. The CDR3 has 14 residues. V gave up 3 bases and J gave up 3 bases; unmatched junction bases: 4. Germline V gene data show CDR1 as SEHNR and CDR2 as FQNEAQ (reference sequence).